This T cell receptor (beta chain) is from a study of T cells in Graves' hyperthyroidism and ophthalmopathy (dated by TCRdb to the late 2010s). Notes on the research overall: Peripheral blood samples were taken at initial diagnosis, before any treatment was given. According to the paper, TCR Vbeta CDR3 sequencing was carried out on some 140 peripheral blood samples, which came from more than 40 ophthalmopathy, 70 to 80 hyperthyroidism and roughly 17 progressor patients. Once sampling was done, hyperthyroidism patients were given methimazole at a starting dose of 30 mg daily, whereas ophthalmopathy patients were given high-dose intravenous methylprednisolone. The study also compared thyroid tissue and blood T-cell repertoires from about 6 Graves' hyperthyroidism patients. The roughly 99 discovery patients were divided at random into training and test sets in a 7:3 ratio. A discovery cohort of approximately 100 patients, roughly 40 with Graves' ophthalmopathy and roughly 59 with stable Graves' hyperthyroidism, was used to find distinguishing TCR V-J signatures. Whether ophthalmopathy could be predicted prospectively was tested in an independent validation cohort made up of roughly 20 hyperthyroidism patients plus 17 patients who later progressed to ophthalmopathy.

CDR1 and CDR2 were assigned from the germline V gene (reference sequence) as LNHDA and SQIVND. The CDR3 goes from the cysteine to the phenylalanine over 12 residues. Only the CDR3 portion is preserved as DNA: 36 bases, with reading frame beginning at the first base. The junction carries 6 bases between V and J, which are trimmed by 4 bases and 3 bases respectively. Hyperthyroidism patients were aged 18 to 65 years and newly diagnosed, with disease duration of less than 2 months. Any patient with an uncontrolled infection, another autoimmune disease, pregnancy or lactation was excluded. Diagnoses relied on clinical symptoms, serum thyroxine and TRAb, thyroid ultrasound and orbital computed tomography. For progressor patients, blood was drawn at the first diagnosis of hyperthyroidism, before any ophthalmopathy symptoms had appeared. Ficoll-Paque density gradient centrifugation was used to isolate PBMCs from about 9.4 ml of fresh peripheral blood. Progressor patients were first diagnosed with Graves' hyperthyroidism and then developed ophthalmopathy during follow-up. Total RNA was extracted using Trizol reagent, and RNA quality was assessed on an Agilent 2100 Bioanalyzer.

The TCR beta CDR3 regions were amplified from the RNA transcripts. For the first round of RT-PCR on the TCR CDR3, the HTBI primer set was used together with the Qiagen OneStep RT-PCR kit. The libraries were constructed in a second round of multiplex PCR and then size-selected and purified. Paired-end sequencing of the libraries was performed with 100 bp reads on an Illumina HiSeq2000. In the paper's pipeline: SOAPnuke was used to process the raw data, throwing out any read that contained adapters or uncalled bases, had a mean Phred below 15, or lacked an exact constant-primer or identifier match. COPE v1.2.5 was used to merge the high-quality paired reads, and each unique nucleotide sequence was defined as a clonotype. Clonotypes were aligned to IMGT TRBV, TRBD and TRBJ reference segments using MiTCR v1.1. The analysis included only V-J combinations with a frequency above 0.0001, which together covered roughly 99% of the repertoires. A TCS score was defined as the ratio of F50 (clonal expansion) to E x V (chaos), with BLOSUM62-based TCRdist applied between CDR3 peptides within each V-J. Welch's t-statistics and random forest reduced around 510 V-J features to 13, which were used in a naive Bayes classifier (R e1071). TCRdb trimmed public reads at Q25 via fastp, called clones via MiXCR and kept in-frame beta chains. Here each entry gathers all rows of one CDR3 protein and keeps the most common genes and DNA. TCRdb's processing, not the authors', yielded these V and J calls. A total of about 300,000 distinct CDR3 sequences appear in this sample, about an eighth of them only once. The ten most abundant clones make up 7% to 8.5% of the sample.

The investigation overall reported the following: No statistical method was used to set the sample size in advance, and investigators knew the group allocation. In cross-validation, a model built on a 13 V-J signature told ophthalmopathy apart from stable hyperthyroidism with about 90% sensitivity and roughly 82% specificity, and in testing the same model reached 80%/75%. Most expanded thyroid clonotypes (frequency above 0.001) were also found in blood, which suggests that blood repertoires may mirror thyroid immune responses. In validation, the model predicted progression to ophthalmopathy a median of roughly 6.5 months before onset, with approximately 68% sensitivity and more than 72% specificity.

This clonotype was seen a few times. Its recognized antigen is unknown. Base-call qualities are not available, and no considerably larger clone is one nucleotide away. The receptor was isolated from a woman aged 25-40 years with Graves' hyperthyroidism that later progressed to Graves' ophthalmopathy. The chain uses TRBV19 and TRBJ2-5; the best D guess is TRBD1, with 6 bases matching. The sample was blood. The CDR3 in this case is CASSNREETQYF. Here is the DNA: TGTGCCAGTAGTAACAGGGAAGAGACCCAGTACTTC.